The present T cell receptor beta chain was sequenced within a study of neoadjuvant anti-PD-1 for oral cavity cancer. The time point here: after neoadjuvant nivolumab, at surgical resection. Cohort: HPV-negative, locally advanced oral cavity squamous cell carcinoma patients. PBMCs were not maintained or expanded in culture before analysis. Most PBMC samples had roughly 0.45 ug input DNA in six replicates. Assay used: immunoSEQ multiplex PCR; TCRdb lists only in-frame clones, some missing. This sample carries around 70,000 clones, roughly 84% of them seen once, and the ten largest clones take around 3.2%. Notes on this clone: No antigen is known for it.

The study's findings and limits: Higher pretreatment Treg/Th17 ratios tracked higher pretreatment blood clonality.

The sample here was PBMCs, taken after nivolumab (anti-PD-1) treatment. This TCR derives from a person aged 35-79 years with oral cavity squamous cell carcinoma.

CDR3 region: CASRLTSGNTGELFF. DNA of the CDR3: TGTGCCAGCAGACTCACTAGCGGGAACACCGGGGAGCTGTTTTTT. This chain links TRBV7-9 with TRBJ2-2, with 8 bases lining up with TRBD2. From germline, CDR1 is SEHNR and CDR2 FQNEAQ (reference sequence). The CDR3 loop spans 15 amino acids. J lost 1 base, V lost 6 bases, and 4 bases had no gene match.